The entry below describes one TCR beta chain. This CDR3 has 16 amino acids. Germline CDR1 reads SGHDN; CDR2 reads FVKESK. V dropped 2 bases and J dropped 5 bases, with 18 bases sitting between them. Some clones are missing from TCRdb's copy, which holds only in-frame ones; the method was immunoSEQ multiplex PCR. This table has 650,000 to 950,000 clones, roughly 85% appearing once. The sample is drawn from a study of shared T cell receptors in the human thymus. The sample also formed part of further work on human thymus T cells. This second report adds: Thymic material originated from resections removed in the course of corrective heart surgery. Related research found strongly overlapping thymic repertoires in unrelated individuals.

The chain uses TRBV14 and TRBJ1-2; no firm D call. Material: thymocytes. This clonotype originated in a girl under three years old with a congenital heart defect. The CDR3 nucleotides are TGTGCCAGCAGCCAATTAATGAATCGGAGTTTGTATGGCTACACCTTC. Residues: CASSQLMNRSLYGYTF.